The 2 T cell receptor beta chains listed next were all sequenced from one sample in a study of blood T cell repertoires in COVID-19. Data came from immunoSEQ multiplex PCR; TCRdb stores just in-frame clones and leaves some out. The repertoire holds 25,000 to 35,000 clones, with around 80% as singletons. The material sequenced was peripheral blood. These receptors were taken from a human donor in a cohort sampled during active COVID-19.

This clone was picked up one time. The chain employs TRBV7-2 and TRBJ2-3; perhaps TRBD2 as D (6 bases). The CDR3 covers 16 residues. Germline-derived CDR1 and CDR2 are SGHTA and FQGNSA. V gave up 5 bases and J gave up 8 bases, with 23 bases separating them. DNA of the CDR3: TGTGCCAGCAGCCAGACCTCGGAGGGGACCGCGGGTACGCAGTATTTT. It yields the protein CASSQTSEGTAGTQYF.

This clone has only a few counts. The chain couples TRBV19 to TRBJ2-7; tentative D call: TRBD1 (5 bases). V lost 5 bases to trimming and J lost 4 bases, with 12 bases between them. Germline V lookup: CDR1 LNHDA, CDR2 SQIVND (reference sequence). The CDR3 covers 13 residues. The CDR3 is CASSGSGSYEQYF. In DNA, the CDR3 is TGTGCCAGTAGTGGCTCAGGGTCATACGAGCAGTACTTC.